The present entry profiles one TCR beta chain with its context. No cognate antigen has been identified for it. The sample holds no much larger clone one base away, and base qualities are not on file. Whole blood was collected in K2EDTA tubes by collaborating institutions according to the institutions' own protocols. For TCRbeta analysis, collaborators shipped samples as frozen whole blood, isolated PBMCs, or DNA extracted from either of those sample types. The data are from a study of blood T cell repertoires in COVID-19 (dated by TCRdb to between 2020 and 2021). Describing the broader study: Samples from collaborators originated in the United States, Italy and Spain and spanned both the acute and convalescent phases of COVID-19. The samples were drawn from two sources: the first 160 participants of the ongoing ImmuneRACE study, and 1,200 or so subjects contributed by 6 global collaborators. A freely available public database, intended as a resource for researchers studying the immune response to SARS-CoV-2, is where the repertoires were released. The material from the prospective study consisted of cDNA or gDNA derived from T cells, B-cell-depleted T cells, or PBMCs. Sample metadata almost always included a de-identified subject ID, COVID-19 status, age in years and sex. Deeply sampled blood TCRbeta repertoires from subjects exposed to, actively infected with, or recovered from COVID-19 were included in the dataset. Where HLA class I and class II types were available, the types were taken from metadata supplied by the sample provider, not from assay-based typing.

Spanning cysteine to phenylalanine, the CDR3 consists of 14 amino acids. The entry retains the CDR3 DNA only, 42 bases that are in frame from base 1. The germline V gene encodes CDR1 MDHEN and CDR2 SYDVKM. Trimming removed 6 bases from V and 2 bases from J, leaving 11 bases between the germline ends. TCRbeta CDR3 regions were amplified from genomic DNA using the immunoSEQ Assay, a bias-controlled multiplex PCR. In the original analysis: The number of nucleated cells in each sample was estimated from the amplification of reference gene primers within the assay. To quantify the absolute abundance of each unique TCRbeta CDR3 rearrangement, sequence reads were collapsed and filtered. Productive Simpson clonality was computed per sample as the square root of Simpson's diversity index over productive rearrangements. TCRdb carries this immuneACCESS record with in-frame sequences only. Its versions omit some clonotypes, under half of them owing to an unresolved V gene in the studies checked, with the rest unexplained. V and J calls and clone size come straight from that table; D and trimming were deduced from the DNA. This sample has approximately 46,000 clones in its table, and roughly 86% of those were observed once. Together, the top ten hold approximately 16% of the sample.

The study at large found these results: How much clinical and demographic metadata was included differed by source and by participant, and the metadata was provided uncurated.

This sequence originates from a man between 60 and 70 years old with active or convalescent COVID-19. The specimen was peripheral blood. The rearrangement combines TRBV28 with TRBJ1-3; 6 matching bases give a weak D call of TRBD1. The nucleotide sequence is given as TGTGCCAGCAGCGTTGGGGGCACTGGAAACACCATATATTTT. Its translation reads: CASSVGGTGNTIYF.